The TCR beta chain described here comes from a study of T cells expressing NK-cell markers (dated by TCRdb to between 2020 and 2021). Describing the broader study: Three sorted T-cell subsets (CD3+CD56+NKG2C+, CD3+CD56+NKG2C- and CD3+CD56-NKG2C+) from about 8 donors had their TCR beta-chain repertoires profiled. Seven of the eight sequenced donors were HCMV-seropositive and one was HCMV-seronegative. All eight donors whose samples were sequenced were randomly selected healthy volunteers, three of them men and five women. Libraries were sequenced as 2 x 150 bp reads on Illumina HiSeq 2000/2500, MiSeq or NextSeq. Results and caveats for the whole study, not just this receptor: Whether the expanded NKG2C-expressing T cell clones were specific for HCMV antigens was left unclear. Those dominant clonotypes were again the most abundant among CD3+CD56-NKG2C+ cells in a handful of donors, at roughly 25-60.1%. In more than 5 donors, the dominant CD3+CD56+NKG2C+ clonotypes ranked among the top 10 CD8+ clonotypes, making up roughly 1.0-7.0% of CD8+ T cells.

A commercial ELISA kit detecting HCMV-specific IgG in serum was used to determine HCMV serostatus. Ficoll density gradient centrifugation was used to isolate peripheral blood mononuclear cells from blood. Regarding this clonotype: Its antigen target is currently unknown.

For sequencing, an Illumina HiSeq 2000 was employed. TCR beta cDNA libraries were made by 5'RACE template switching that added a universal primer site and unique molecular identifiers. Synthesis of cDNA was primed from the TCR beta constant segment and was followed by two consecutive PCR amplification steps. Processing in the source paper ran as follows. MIGEC was used to demultiplex reads and group the reads by UMI, and MiTCR was used to assemble and quantify clonotypes. To remove erroneous sequences, TCR cDNA sequences were retained only when supported by two or more reads. Downstream repertoire analysis used the tcR package, and clonotypes were matched across fractions by CDR3 nucleotide sequence plus V segment. VDJmatch was used to annotate antigen specificity against VDJdb, with one amino acid substitution in CDR3 allowed. TCRdb reprocessed the reads and assigns one entry to each CDR3 protein sequence, leaving out DNA. TCRdb's processing, not the study's, gives the V and J calls here. The data table for this sample lists about 550,000 distinct CDR3 sequences. Jointly, the top ten make up 3.5% to 4.5% of the sample.

Spanning cysteine to phenylalanine, the CDR3 consists of 17 amino acids. No DNA is listed. The germline V gene encodes CDR1 SGHRS and CDR2 YFSETQ. This chain is built from TRBV5-1 and TRBJ2-2. Specimen: blood T cells: a sorted CD56 or NKG2C T cell subset, CD4+ or CD8+ T cells, or bulk PBMC T cells (not recorded which). The sequence derives from a man aged 18 to 30 in good health. Donor details come from another sample of the same person, matched by shared clones. The CDR3 protein: CASSLASSSLNTGELFF.